This T cell receptor (beta chain) was recorded in a study of T cell responses to AZD1222 COVID-19 vaccine. Study-level points and caveats: The reported proportion of spike-specific TCRs targeting unmutated variant regions was nearly half. It should be noted that donors were predominantly white British and more often female, and clonal diversity was possibly underestimated. Spike-specific TCR breadth and depth both grew after two AZD1222 doses.

Germline V gene sequence: CDR1 SNHLY, CDR2 FYNNEI. The CDR3 consists of 13 residues. V lost 6 bases to trimming and J lost 4 bases; unmatched junction nucleotides: 5. Using immunoSEQ multiplex PCR, the repertoire was profiled, and TCRdb retains in-frame clones only, with some absent. The repertoire includes 190,000 or so clones, 85% to 90% of them detected once, and roughly a quarter sits in the top ten. Timing groups of about 4 and about 12 weeks for second doses were pooled. This clone has just one count. Its antigen is unidentified. The rearrangement links TRBV2 to TRBJ1-1, with 7 positions matching TRBD1. The material sequenced was peripheral blood, taken 28 days after the second AZD1222 dose. The TCR comes from an adult who received the AZD1222 COVID-19 vaccine. CDR3 nucleotides: TGTGCCAGCAGCTTACAGGGGACCACTGAAGCTTTCTTT. Translating gives CASSLQGTTEAFF.